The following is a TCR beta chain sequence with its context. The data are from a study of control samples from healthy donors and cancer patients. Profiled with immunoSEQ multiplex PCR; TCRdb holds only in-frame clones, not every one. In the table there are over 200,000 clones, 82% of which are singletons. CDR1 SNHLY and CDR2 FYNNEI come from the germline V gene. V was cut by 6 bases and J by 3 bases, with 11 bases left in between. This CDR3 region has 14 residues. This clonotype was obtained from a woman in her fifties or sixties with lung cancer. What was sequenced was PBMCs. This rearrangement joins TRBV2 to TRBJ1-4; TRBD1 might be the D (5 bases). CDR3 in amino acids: CASSRGLSNEKLFF. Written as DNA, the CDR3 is TGTGCCAGCAGCCGGGGCCTCTCTAATGAAAAACTGTTTTTT.